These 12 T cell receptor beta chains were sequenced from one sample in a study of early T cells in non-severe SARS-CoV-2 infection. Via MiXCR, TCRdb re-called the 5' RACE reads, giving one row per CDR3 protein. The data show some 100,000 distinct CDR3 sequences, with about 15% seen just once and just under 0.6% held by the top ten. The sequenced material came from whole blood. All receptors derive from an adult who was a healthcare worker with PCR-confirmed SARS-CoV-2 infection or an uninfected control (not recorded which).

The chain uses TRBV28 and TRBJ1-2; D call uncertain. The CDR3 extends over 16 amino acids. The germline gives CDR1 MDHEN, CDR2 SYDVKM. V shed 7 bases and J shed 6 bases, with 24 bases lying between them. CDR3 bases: TGTGCCAGCACTTTTCTCCCGCCGCAGGATAGGCATGGCTACACCTTC. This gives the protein CASTFLPPQDRHGYTF.

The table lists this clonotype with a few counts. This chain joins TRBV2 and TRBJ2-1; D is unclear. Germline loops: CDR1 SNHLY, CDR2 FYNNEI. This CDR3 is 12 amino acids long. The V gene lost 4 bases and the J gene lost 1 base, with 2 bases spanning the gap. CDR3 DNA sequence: TGTGCCAGCAGTGCGTCCTACAATGAGCAGTTCTTC. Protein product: CASSASYNEQFF.

The CDR3: CASSFPDTQYF. CDR3 coding DNA: TGTGCCAGCAGCTTTCCAGATACGCAGTATTTT. The V call is TRBV7-7, the J call TRBJ2-3; D gene uncertain. V was shortened by 3 bases and J by 4 bases, with 2 bases between the two germline ends. CDR1 and CDR2 (germline): SSHAT, FNYEAQ (reference sequence). The CDR3 runs to 11 residues.

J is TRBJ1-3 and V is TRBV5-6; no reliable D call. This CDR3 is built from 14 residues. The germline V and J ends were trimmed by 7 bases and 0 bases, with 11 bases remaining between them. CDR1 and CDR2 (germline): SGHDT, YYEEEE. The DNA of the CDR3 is TGTGCCAGCGGTGTAGGAGTCTCTGGAAACACCATATATTTT. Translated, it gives CASGVGVSGNTIYF. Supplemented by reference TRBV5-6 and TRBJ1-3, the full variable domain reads DAGVTQSPTHLIKTRGQQVTLRCSPKSGHDTVSWYQQALGQGPQFIFQYYEEEERQRGNFPDRFSGHQFPNYSSELNVNALLLGDSALYLCASGVGVSGNTIYFGEGSWLTVV.

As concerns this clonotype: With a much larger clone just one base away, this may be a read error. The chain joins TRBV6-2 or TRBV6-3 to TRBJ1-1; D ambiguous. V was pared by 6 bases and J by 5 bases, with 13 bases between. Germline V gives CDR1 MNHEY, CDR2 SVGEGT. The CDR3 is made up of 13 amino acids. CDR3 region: CASRWTGGTEAFF. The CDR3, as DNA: TGTGCCAGCAGATGGACGGGAGGTACTGAAGCTTTCTTT.

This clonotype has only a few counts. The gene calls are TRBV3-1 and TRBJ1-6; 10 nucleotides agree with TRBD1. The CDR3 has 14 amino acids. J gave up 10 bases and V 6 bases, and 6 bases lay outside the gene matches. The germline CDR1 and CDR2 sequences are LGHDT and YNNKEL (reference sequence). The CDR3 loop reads CASRTGGAESPLHF. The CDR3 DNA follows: TGTGCCAGCAGGACAGGGGGCGCGGAATCACCCCTCCACTTT.

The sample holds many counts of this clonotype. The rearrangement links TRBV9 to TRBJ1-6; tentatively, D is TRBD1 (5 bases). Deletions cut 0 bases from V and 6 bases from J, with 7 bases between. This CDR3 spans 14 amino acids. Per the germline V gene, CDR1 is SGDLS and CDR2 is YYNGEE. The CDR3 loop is CASSVGQLNSPLHF. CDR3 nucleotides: TGTGCCAGCAGCGTAGGACAGCTTAATTCACCCCTCCACTTT.

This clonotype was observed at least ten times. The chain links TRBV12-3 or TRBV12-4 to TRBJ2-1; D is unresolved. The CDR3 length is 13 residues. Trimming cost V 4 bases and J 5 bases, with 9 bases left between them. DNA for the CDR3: TGTGCCAGCAGTTCCTACATCGACAATGAGCAGTTCTTC. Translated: CASSSYIDNEQFF.

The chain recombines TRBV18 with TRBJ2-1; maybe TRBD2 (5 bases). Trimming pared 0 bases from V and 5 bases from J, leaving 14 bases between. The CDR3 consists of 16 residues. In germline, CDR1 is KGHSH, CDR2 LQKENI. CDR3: CASSPPYPSQNNEQFF. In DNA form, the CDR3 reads TGTGCCAGCTCACCACCGTACCCTAGCCAGAACAATGAGCAGTTCTTC.

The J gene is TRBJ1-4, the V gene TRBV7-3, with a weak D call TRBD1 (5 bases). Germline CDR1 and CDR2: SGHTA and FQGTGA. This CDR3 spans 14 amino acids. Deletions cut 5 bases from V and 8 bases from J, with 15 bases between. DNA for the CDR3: TGTGCCAGCAGCCCAACAGGACTCGGGGAAAAACTGTTTTTT. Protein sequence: CASSPTGLGEKLFF.

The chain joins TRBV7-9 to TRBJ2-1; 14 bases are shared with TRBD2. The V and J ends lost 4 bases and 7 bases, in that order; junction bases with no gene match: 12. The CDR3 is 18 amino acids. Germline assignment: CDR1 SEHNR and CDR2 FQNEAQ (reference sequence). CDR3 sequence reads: CASSSPGLAGARGNEQFF. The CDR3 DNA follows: TGTGCCAGCAGCTCACCGGGACTAGCGGGGGCCCGGGGGAATGAGCAGTTCTTC. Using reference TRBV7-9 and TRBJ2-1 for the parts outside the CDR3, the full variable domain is DTGVSQNPRHKITKRGQNVTFRCDPISEHNRLYWYRQTLGQGPEFLTYFQNEAQLEKSRLLSDRFSAERPKGSFSTLEIQRTEQGDSAMYLCASSSPGLAGARGNEQFFGPGTRLTVL.

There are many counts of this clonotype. CDR3 residues: CASSFRSFGTGREQYV. CDR3 nucleotides: TGTGCCAGCAGCTTTAGGTCGTTCGGGACAGGGCGGGAGCAGTACGTC. The V call is TRBV11-2, the J call TRBJ2-7; TRBD1 agrees at 9 bases. The CDR3 totals 16 residues. V gave up 3 bases and J gave up 7 bases; unmatched junction bases: 13. Germline-derived CDR1 and CDR2 are SGHAT and FQNNGV.